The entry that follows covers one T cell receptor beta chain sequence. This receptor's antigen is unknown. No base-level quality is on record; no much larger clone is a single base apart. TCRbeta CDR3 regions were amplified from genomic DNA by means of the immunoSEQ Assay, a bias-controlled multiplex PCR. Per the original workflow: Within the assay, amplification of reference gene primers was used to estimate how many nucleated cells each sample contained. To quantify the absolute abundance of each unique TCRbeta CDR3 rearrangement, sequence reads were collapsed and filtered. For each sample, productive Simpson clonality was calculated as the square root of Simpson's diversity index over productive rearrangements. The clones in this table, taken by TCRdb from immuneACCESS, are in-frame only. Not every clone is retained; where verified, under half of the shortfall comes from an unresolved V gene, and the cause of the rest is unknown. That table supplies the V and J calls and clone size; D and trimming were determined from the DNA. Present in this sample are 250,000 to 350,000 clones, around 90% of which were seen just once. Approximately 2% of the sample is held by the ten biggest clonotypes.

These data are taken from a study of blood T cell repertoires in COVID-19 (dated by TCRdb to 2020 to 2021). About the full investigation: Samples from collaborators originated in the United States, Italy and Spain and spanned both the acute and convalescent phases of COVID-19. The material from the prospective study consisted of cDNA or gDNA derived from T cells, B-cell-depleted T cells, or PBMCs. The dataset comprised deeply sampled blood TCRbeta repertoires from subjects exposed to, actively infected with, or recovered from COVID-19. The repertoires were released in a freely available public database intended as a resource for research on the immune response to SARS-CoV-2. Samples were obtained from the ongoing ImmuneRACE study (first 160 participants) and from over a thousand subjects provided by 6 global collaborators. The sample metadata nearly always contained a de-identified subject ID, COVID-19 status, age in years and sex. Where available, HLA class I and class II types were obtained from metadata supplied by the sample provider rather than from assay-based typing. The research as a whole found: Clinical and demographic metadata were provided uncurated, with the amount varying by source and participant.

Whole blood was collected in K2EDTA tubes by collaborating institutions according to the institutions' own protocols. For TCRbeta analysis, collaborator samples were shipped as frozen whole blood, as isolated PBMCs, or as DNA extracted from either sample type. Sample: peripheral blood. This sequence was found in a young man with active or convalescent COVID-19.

The bases read TGTGCCAGCAGCCGCAACAGGGCCCAAGAGACCCAGTACTTC. It codes for CASSRNRAQETQYF. The sequence is built from TRBV2 and TRBJ2-5, and TRBD1 may be the D gene, going by 6 matching bases. At the junction V is shortened by 6 bases and J by 1 base, with 12 bases in between. The CDR1 and CDR2 encoded by the germline V gene are SNHLY and FYNNEI. From its cysteine to its phenylalanine, the CDR3 spans 14 amino acids. Just the 42-base CDR3 DNA is kept, in frame starting at base 1.